This entry describes one TCR beta chain. This clone has a single count. It lacks a known antigen. Nothing much larger sits one base from this clone, and base qualities are not available. The data originate from a study of Ad26.COV2.S vaccination and SARS-CoV-2 variants (dated by TCRdb to the early 2020s). A note on the overall study: Vaccine-arm donors came from COV1001, a multicentre, randomized, double-blind, placebo-controlled phase I-IIa trial of Ad26.COV2.S in healthy adults. Ad26.COV2.S was administered intramuscularly at a dose of 5x10^10 or 1x10^11 viral particles, either as one shot or as two shots given 56 days apart. TCRbeta repertoire sequencing served as the tool for gauging how specific and how broad the SARS-CoV-2-reactive T cell receptors were following Ad26.COV2.S vaccination. A total of 32 samples were included in the TCR-sequenced set, comprising roughly 19 Ad26.COV2.S vaccine recipients, 5 placebo recipients and 8 SARS-CoV-2 convalescent individuals. Trial participants were randomized into five groups of five: low-dose or high-dose Ad26.COV2.S given once or twice, or placebo on both occasions. Throughout the experiments and outcome assessment, investigators stayed blinded to trial group allocation.

The paper's findings and limits, for the study overall: Comparable non-spike TCR breadth was observed between vaccine and placebo recipients, consistent with only spike being contained in the vaccine. The study was not powered to compare responses between vaccine doses or regimens. After vaccination, spike-specific CD8+ and CD4+ T cell responses were reported to show substantial breadth. Spike-specific TCR breadth was higher in Ad26.COV2.S recipients than in placebo recipients (P = 0.0014). It was noted by the authors that total T cell responses may have been underestimated by the TCR breadth and depth analyses.

The immunoSEQ Assay was used to sequence TCRbeta CDR3 regions. After extraction, genomic DNA underwent amplification by bias-controlled multiplex PCR, followed by high-throughput sequencing. The paper's data handling went like this. To quantify the absolute abundance of every unique TCRbeta CDR3 region, sequences were collapsed and filtered. T cell fraction was estimated by normalizing TCRbeta template counts to usable DNA, with usable DNA measured through amplification of reference genes found in all nucleated cells. Repertoire TCRs were annotated as SARS-CoV-2-specific when V gene, CDR3 amino acid sequence and J gene were exactly matched to a known reactive TCR set. The reference SARS-CoV-2 TCR set was derived from MIRA and filtered for enrichment in COVID-19-positive ImmuneCODE repertoires, a step that removed public or cross-reactive TCRs. Using the MIRA antigens, annotated TCRs were further analysed by specific ORF or by position within an ORF. Depth was the summed frequency of annotated unique rearrangements, while breadth was defined as annotated unique rearrangements over total unique productive rearrangements. Two-sided Wilcoxon rank-sum tests were used to compare TCR breadth between groups. TCRdb holds this immuneACCESS table with in-frame rearrangements only. Some clones are missing; in checked studies, unresolved V genes explain under half, and the rest has no known cause. D and trimming were read from the DNA, whereas the V and J calls and clone size are those reported in that table. Recorded for this sample are about 680,000 clones; about 90% of them occurred a single time. The ten biggest clones cover about 1.5% of the sample.

Between the V and J ends, shortened by 1 base and 4 bases respectively, the junction contains 10 bases. The germline V gene sets CDR1 to LGHNA and CDR2 to YNFKEQ. From cysteine to phenylalanine, the CDR3 is 14 amino acids long. Only the CDR3 region is kept as DNA, spanning 42 bases read in frame from base 1. Reading the label with the study, this specimen's treatment or condition is: 19 received Ad26.COV2.S at low or high dose, single or two shots; several received placebo; per-sample allocation not given. For vaccine and placebo recipients, repertoires were sequenced using samples collected on day 63 after the first injection. Cohort 1b enrolled about 25 adults aged 18-55 years at a single site in Boston, USA, between 29 July and 7 August 2020. Ad26.COV2.S was a replication-incompetent adenovirus type 26 vector expressing a prefusion-stabilized SARS-CoV-2 spike protein from the original Wuhan strain.

The receptor was isolated from a person between 18 and 65 years old who received the Ad26.COV2.S COVID-19 vaccine or a placebo. In this chain, TRBV4-2 is recombined with TRBJ1-1; the D gene is not confidently resolved. The sample consisted of peripheral blood, taken in a trial of Ad26.COV2.S vaccine versus placebo. This receptor carries the CDR3 CASSQGRLGTEAFF. The DNA reads TGTGCCAGCAGCCAAGGTCGGTTGGGCACTGAAGCTTTCTTT.